The clone carrying this T cell receptor beta chain was detected only a few times. Its target is unknown. From the 5' RACE reads, TCRdb called clonotypes with MiXCR, one entry per CDR3 protein. This table has about 220,000 distinct CDR3 sequences, about 3% appearing once. These data come from a study of T cells after yellow fever vaccination. The V end lost 5 bases, the J end lost 0 bases, and 8 bases lay between the germline ends. Germline loops: CDR1 MNHEY, CDR2 SVGAGI. The CDR3 extends over 14 amino acids. Study results and caveats: The booster response re-showed most primary clones: over 95% CD4, 88% CD8. The secondary T-cell response peaked on day 5, not day 15, but was weaker.

This chain connects TRBV6-5 to TRBJ2-4; possibly TRBD1 for D (5 bases). The sequence came from a man aged 18 to 30 who received the YFV17D yellow fever vaccine. Sequenced here: CD4+ T cells sorted from PBMCs, sampled 10 days after the yellow fever booster vaccination. DNA for the CDR3: TGTGCCAGCAGTGACAGTCTAGCCAAAAACATTCAGTACTTC. It specifies CASSDSLAKNIQYF.